The 32 T cell receptor beta chains presented below share a single source sample, sequenced in a study of molecular identifiers for immune sequencing clone quantification. A single record per CDR3 protein comes from TCRdb applying MiXCR to the PCR reads. Among tens of thousands of distinct CDR3 sequences, over 15% were seen once, and the ten largest hold about 1.5%. The specimen was naive CD8+ T cells from blood, with Jurkat cell RNA spiked in. Subset given: FACS-sorted CD8+CD4-CCR7+CD45RA+ naive T cells. The receptor source for this set is a human donor in good health. Some libraries in this study had Jurkat cell RNA spiked in.

The sample holds many counts of this clonotype. The chain is built from TRBV27 and TRBJ2-7; D remains unclear. V was clipped by 5 bases and J by 2 bases, with 10 bases between them. The CDR3 covers 13 residues. Germline CDR1 reads MNHEY; CDR2 reads SMNVEV (reference sequence). The CDR3 sequence: CASSINLAYEQYF. In DNA, the CDR3 is TGTGCCAGCAGTATAAACCTAGCCTACGAGCAGTACTTC.

The genes are TRBV12-3 or TRBV12-4 and TRBJ2-1; TRBD2 agrees at 7 bases. CDR3 length: 16 amino acids. With V trimmed by 8 bases and J by 4 bases, 14 bases remained unmatched. CDR3 DNA: TGTGCCAGCTGCCCCTCGGCTAGCGGCCATTACAATGAGCAGTTCTTC. It specifies CASCPSASGHYNEQFF.

Judged by abundance, this clonotype is medium-sized. This rearrangement joins TRBV3-1 to TRBJ1-5, with unresolved D. The germline V gene encodes CDR1 LGHDT and CDR2 YNNKEL (reference sequence). This CDR3 has 17 residues. The V end lost 1 base, the J end lost 3 bases, and 16 bases lay between the germline ends. The DNA of the CDR3 is TGTGCCAGCAGCCAAGGTACGGGGTCGTACCACAATCAGCCCCAGCATTTT. It encodes CASSQGTGSYHNQPQHF.

This clonotype was seen at least ten times. The chain couples TRBV29-1 to TRBJ2-2, with D possibly TRBD2 on 5 matching bases. Trimming pared 4 bases from V and 4 bases from J, leaving 7 bases between. From germline, CDR1 is SQVTM and CDR2 ANQGSEA. This CDR3 region has 12 residues. The CDR3 loop is CSVVRGTGELFF. Written as DNA, the CDR3 is TGCAGCGTTGTTCGGGGCACCGGGGAGCTGTTTTTT.

In its sample, this clonotype was seen many times. The CDR3 region is CASSITGGETDTQYF. Here the CDR3 DNA reads TGTGCCAGTAGTATTACAGGAGGAGAGACAGATACGCAGTATTTT. V and J are TRBV19 and TRBJ2-3, with D perhaps matching TRBD1 or TRBD2 (5 bases each). Trimming pared 3 bases from V and 3 bases from J, leaving 13 bases between. The germline gives CDR1 LNHDA, CDR2 SQIVND (reference sequence). The CDR3 length is 15 residues.

At least ten counts were recorded for this clonotype. CDR3 sequence: CASSPGTYVYSYEQYF. The CDR3 region has the DNA TGTGCCAGCAGTCCCGGGACTTACGTCTACTCCTACGAGCAGTACTTC. The V and J genes are TRBV6-5 and TRBJ2-7, with D possibly TRBD2 on 6 matching bases. The CDR3 length is 16 residues. With 5 bases removed from V and 0 bases from J, the gap between germline ends came to 17 bases. Germline V CDR1 and CDR2: MNHEY, SVGAGI.

This clonotype was seen many times. V and J are TRBV4-3 and TRBJ2-3; 14 positions agree with TRBD2. V was clipped by 3 bases and J by 0 bases; unmatched bases: 8. CDR1 LGHNA and CDR2 YSLEER come from the germline V gene. The CDR3 is 19 residues long. The CDR3 here is CASSQGLAGAGPSTDTQYF. In nucleotides, the CDR3 is TGCGCCAGCAGCCAGGGACTAGCGGGAGCCGGGCCTAGCACAGATACGCAGTATTTT.

This clonotype occurred a few times. V gene TRBV7-3 combines with J gene TRBJ2-7; D is uncertain. In germline, CDR1 is SGHTA, CDR2 FQGTGA. V was shortened by 2 bases and J by 2 bases, with 13 bases between the two germline ends. The CDR3 runs to 15 residues. CDR3 sequence (DNA): TGTGCCAGCAGCTTAGGTACTGGCGGAACCTACGAGCAGTACTTC. It specifies CASSLGTGGTYEQYF. The whole variable domain, filled in from reference TRBV7-3 and TRBJ2-7, reads GAGVSQTPSNKVTEKGKYVELRCDPISGHTALYWYRQSLGQGPEFLIYFQGTGAADDSGLPNDRFFAVRPEGSVSTLKIQRTERGDSAVYLCASSLGTGGTYEQYFGPGTRLTVT.

This clonotype was seen only once. A much larger clone differs from this one at a single base, so this may be a read error. This sequence joins TRBV6-6 and TRBJ1-1; maybe TRBD1 (6 bases). CDR1 is MNHNY and CDR2 is SVGAGI in the germline V gene (reference sequence). The CDR3 length is 14 residues. The CDR3: CARSYESTGLAAFF. The CDR3 DNA reads as TGTGCCCGCAGTTACGAATCGACAGGATTAGCAGCTTTCTTT.

This clonotype was counted at least ten times. The CDR3 DNA sequence: TGTGCCAGCATCCCACACCTAGAAAACACTGAAGCTTTCTTT. Residues: CASIPHLENTEAFF. The genes are TRBV13 and TRBJ1-1; D not resolved. The CDR3 extends over 14 amino acids. Germline CDR1 and CDR2: PRHDT and FYEKMQ (reference sequence). Trimming took 7 bases from V and 2 from J, leaving 14 bases between them. Full variable domain (outside the CDR3, taken from reference TRBV13 and TRBJ1-1): AAGVIQSPRHLIKEKRETATLKCYPIPRHDTVYWYQQGPGQDPQFLISFYEKMQSDKGSIPDRFSAQQFSDYHSELNMSSLELGDSALYFCASIPHLENTEAFFGQGTRLTVV.

This clonotype was picked up many times. The rearrangement joins TRBV28 to TRBJ2-3; 7 bases line up with TRBD2. Losses at the gene ends were 4 bases for V and 4 bases for J; bases not matched to a gene: 8. CDR1 and CDR2 (germline): MDHEN, SYDVKM. The CDR3 extends over 15 amino acids. As DNA, the CDR3 is TGTGCCAGCAGTTCCTTGGAGGGAGGGCCAGATACGCAGTATTTT. Residues: CASSSLEGGPDTQYF.

A note on this clonotype: A much larger clone is a single base away; this may be a read error. The chain uses TRBV10-1 and TRBJ2-1; 7 bases match TRBD1. The CDR3 totals 14 residues. Germline CDR1 reads WNHNN; CDR2 reads SYGVQD (reference sequence). The CDR3 DNA is TGCGCCTGCAGCCGGGACAGCTCCTACAATGAGCAGTTCTTC. Its protein product is CACSRDSSYNEQFF.

This rearrangement joins TRBV12-3 or TRBV12-4 to TRBJ1-2; no reliable D call. The CDR3 extends over 17 amino acids. Between the trimmed V and J ends, which lost 5 bases and 2 bases, there was a span of 21 bases. CDR3 DNA sequence: TGTGCCAGCAGTGCCGGGCCAGCGTCCGGTCTAAACTATGGCTACACCTTC. Amino acids: CASSAGPASGLNYGYTF.

This clonotype was detected a few times. Just one base apart from a much larger clone, this may be a read error. The chain couples TRBV28 to TRBJ2-7; either TRBD1 or TRBD2 may fit D (6 bases each). Germline assignment: CDR1 MDHEN and CDR2 SYDVKM. This CDR3 has 17 amino acids. The DNA of the CDR3 is TGTGCCAGCAGTTTAACGGGGGCCCGGGACGGACCCTACGGGCAGTACTTC. This encodes CASSLTGARDGPYGQYF.

A note on this clonotype: One junction end does not reproduce the germline sequence, and a read error may be involved. Here the CDR3 reads CACSPDGLAAYEQYF. DNA for the CDR3: TGTGCCTGCAGCCCAGATGGTCTAGCGGCCTACGAGCAGTACTTC. The J gene is TRBJ2-7, the V gene TRBV7-9; the match to TRBD2 covers 7 bases. Germline CDR1 SEHNR, CDR2 FQNEAQ (reference sequence). This CDR3 is built from 15 residues.

With regard to this clonotype: Here the CDR3 omits its conserved ending phenylalanine or tryptophan, so a read error is the likely source. This rearrangement joins TRBV2 to TRBJ1-2; D gene uncertain. This CDR3 region has 12 residues. Trimming took 3 bases from V and 8 from J, leaving 10 bases between them. Per the germline V gene, CDR1 is SNHLY and CDR2 is FYNNEI. The CDR3 reads CASSDGVAGYTL. CDR3 coding DNA: TGTGCCAGCAGTGATGGGGTTGCCGGCTACACCCTC.

On this clonotype: Given a much more abundant clone one base away, this may be a read error. The chain combines TRBV21-1 with TRBJ2-3; the D call in the table, TRBD2, was not verified against the DNA. TRBV21-1 is given as a pseudogene. The CDR3 loop spans 19 amino acids. The CDR3 loop reads CASSRGDGIARRSTDTQYF. CDR3 DNA: TGTGCCAGCAGCAGAGGTGATGGAATAGCGAGAAGGAGCACAGATACGCAGTATTTT.

The rearrangement joins TRBV27 to TRBJ2-1; D call uncertain. The CDR3 is 18 residues long. Germline-derived CDR1 and CDR2 are MNHEY and SMNVEV (reference sequence). The V end lost 2 bases, the J end lost 2 bases, and 19 bases lay between the germline ends. The CDR3 DNA follows: TGTGCCAGCAGTTTAGTCCCCCCCGTCGATATGACCTACAATGAGCAGTTCTTC. This gives the protein CASSLVPPVDMTYNEQFF.

In this sample, this clonotype turned up many times. V and J are TRBV7-8 and TRBJ1-3, with 9 bases fitting TRBD1. Germline V gene data show CDR1 as SGHVS and CDR2 as FQNEAQ. V shed 4 bases and J 4 bases; nucleotides not matched to a gene: 5. This CDR3 has 15 residues. This CDR3 is CASSSGTGMGNTIYF. CDR3 bases: TGTGCCAGCAGCTCAGGGACAGGGATGGGAAACACCATATATTTT.

In its sample, this clonotype was seen many times. The chain joins TRBV25-1 to TRBJ2-3; D is unclear. There are 11 residues in the CDR3. Trimming cost V 7 bases and J 6 bases, with 8 bases left between them. Germline-derived CDR1 and CDR2 are MGHDK and SYGVNS. DNA of the CDR3: TGTGCCAGCAAGGCCGGCGATACGCAGTATTTT. Encoded protein: CASKAGDTQYF. Together with reference TRBV25-1 and TRBJ2-3, the CDR3 gives the full variable domain: EADIYQTPRYLVIGTGKKITLECSQTMGHDKMYWYQQDPGMELHLIHYSYGVNSTEKGDLSSESTVSRIRTEHFPLTLESARPSHTSQYLCASKAGDTQYFGPGTRLTVL.

The rearrangement links TRBV7-3 to TRBJ2-1, with a tentative D call TRBD1 (6 bases). Germline V lookup: CDR1 SGHTA, CDR2 FQGTGA. Trimming left V 5 bases short and J 0 bases short, with 11 bases between. This CDR3 comprises 15 residues. In nucleotides, the CDR3 is TGTGCCAGCAGCGAGGGGGTGGGCTCCTACAATGAGCAGTTCTTC. It yields the protein CASSEGVGSYNEQFF. The entire variable domain, with the rest obtained from reference TRBV7-3 and TRBJ2-1, is as follows: GAGVSQTPSNKVTEKGKYVELRCDPISGHTALYWYRQSLGQGPEFLIYFQGTGAADDSGLPNDRFFAVRPEGSVSTLKIQRTERGDSAVYLCASSEGVGSYNEQFFGPGTRLTVL.

This clonotype has a count of ten or more. V usage is TRBV7-9 and J usage is TRBJ2-3; D perhaps matches TRBD2 (6 bases). V gave up 0 bases and J gave up 0 bases, with 10 bases separating them. This CDR3 comprises 16 residues. CDR1 is SEHNR and CDR2 is FQNEAQ in the germline V gene (reference sequence). The CDR3 DNA sequence: TGTGCCAGCAGCTTAGCGTCCGGGACTAGCACAGATACGCAGTATTTT. Its translation: CASSLASGTSTDTQYF.

This clonotype was seen many times. The CDR3: CASSNDREGTKDTQYF. DNA for the CDR3: TGTGCCAGTAGTAACGACAGGGAAGGAACTAAAGATACGCAGTATTTT. This chain uses TRBV19 with TRBJ2-3; 7 bases fit TRBD1. Germline V gene data show CDR1 as LNHDA and CDR2 as SQIVND (reference sequence). The CDR3 totals 16 residues. V was clipped by 4 bases and J by 5 bases; unmatched bases: 12.

This clonotype was observed at least ten times. The rearrangement joins TRBV6-5 to TRBJ2-3, with TRBD2 matching over 12 bases. The CDR3 consists of 18 residues. Germline values: CDR1 MNHEY, CDR2 SVGAGI. V was clipped by 4 bases and J by 5 bases; unmatched bases: 13. The CDR3 coding sequence is TGTGCCAGCAGTTTCAACCCTGGACTAGCGGGGATAAAAGATACGCAGTATTTT. Its protein is CASSFNPGLAGIKDTQYF.

This clonotype was recorded many times. The chain joins TRBV29-1 to TRBJ2-6; perhaps D is TRBD1 or TRBD2 (5 bases each). V lost 3 bases, J lost 2 bases, and 11 bases lay in between. There are 15 residues in the CDR3. CDR1 is SQVTM and CDR2 is ANQGSEA in the germline V gene. CDR3 amino acids: CSVDFLGAGANVLTF. The CDR3 DNA reads as TGCAGCGTTGATTTTTTGGGGGCTGGGGCCAACGTCCTGACTTTC.

This clonotype was observed a few times. V is TRBV24-1 and J is TRBJ2-1, with D perhaps matching TRBD1 (6 bases). Germline CDR1 and CDR2: KGHDR and SFDVKD. The CDR3 extends over 14 amino acids. V dropped 5 bases and J dropped 3 bases, with 10 bases sitting between them. Here the CDR3 reads CATSGGTRYNEQFF. CDR3 coding DNA: TGTGCCACCAGTGGGGGGACACGCTACAATGAGCAGTTCTTC.

This clonotype was observed many times. V and J are TRBV7-2 and TRBJ1-1; D is unresolved. Trimming took off 3 bases at V and 6 bases at J, with 11 bases between the two ends. The CDR3 is made up of 13 amino acids. Germline V gene lookup returns CDR1 SGHTA and CDR2 FQGNSA. CDR3 loop: CASSLIGEPEAFF. The DNA for the CDR3 is TGTGCCAGCAGCTTGATCGGAGAACCTGAAGCTTTCTTT.

CDR3 loop: CASSLAFQARVTYEQYF. DNA of the CDR3: TGCGCCAGCAGCTTGGCGTTCCAGGCCAGGGTGACCTACGAGCAGTACTTC. The V gene is TRBV5-1, the J gene TRBJ2-7; perhaps TRBD1 as D (5 bases). Trimming cost V 0 bases and J 2 bases, with 18 bases left between them. This CDR3 is built from 17 residues. CDR1 and CDR2 (germline): SGHRS, YFSETQ. Using reference TRBV5-1 and TRBJ2-7 for the parts outside the CDR3, the full variable domain is KAGVTQTPRYLIKTRGQQVTLSCSPISGHRSVSWYQQTPGQGLQFLFEYFSETQRNKGNFPGRFSGRQFSNSRSEMNVSTLELGDSALYLCASSLAFQARVTYEQYFGPGTRLTVT.

At least ten counts were recorded for this clonotype. The V gene is TRBV10-3, the J gene TRBJ2-7, with D maybe TRBD1 (6 bases). The germline V gene encodes CDR1 ENHRY and CDR2 SYGVKD. The CDR3 has 14 amino acids. The ends were cut back, 6 bases at V and 2 bases at J, with 14 bases in the middle. CDR3 in DNA: TGTGCCATCAGCGAAGTACAGGGAACCTACGAGCAGTACTTC. Residues: CAISEVQGTYEQYF.

This clonotype was seen ten or more times. V is TRBV27 and J is TRBJ2-5, with D unclear. The CDR3 sequence is 15 residues long. Trimming stripped 1 base from V and 2 bases from J, with 11 bases between. Germline V gene lookup returns CDR1 MNHEY and CDR2 SMNVEV (reference sequence). The DNA for the CDR3 is TGTGCCAGCAGTTTATGGGCCAGAGCTCAAGAGACCCAGTACTTC. It yields the protein CASSLWARAQETQYF.

The rearrangement links TRBV18 to TRBJ2-5; D call uncertain. The V end was cut by 2 bases, the J end by 2 bases, with 9 bases between. Germline CDR1 KGHSH, CDR2 LQKENI. The CDR3 consists of 14 residues. The CDR3 protein is CASSPVPGQETQYF. CDR3 nucleotides: TGTGCCAGCTCACCAGTACCTGGACAAGAGACCCAGTACTTC.

Many counts were recorded for this clonotype. This chain joins TRBV29-1 and TRBJ2-7; the D gene could be TRBD1 or TRBD2 (5 bases each). Per the germline V gene, CDR1 is SQVTM and CDR2 is ANQGSEA. V was pared by 0 bases and J by 4 bases, with 7 bases between. This CDR3 is 12 amino acids long. This CDR3 reads CSVEEGEYEQYF. CDR3 coding DNA: TGCAGCGTTGAAGAGGGGGAGTACGAGCAGTACTTC.